Below, 29 T cell receptor beta chains from the same sample are listed, as sequenced in a study of shared clonotypes between healthy human individuals. Some clones are missing from TCRdb's copy, which holds only in-frame ones; the method was immunoSEQ multiplex PCR. The sample includes 850,000 to 1,200,000 clones, about 70% of them seen just once. The sample taken for sequencing was memory CD4+ T cells sorted from blood. As for subset: CD45RA-negative fraction. All receptors derive from a man aged 18 to 30 in good health.

CDR3: CASRLTENTEAFF. DNA of the CDR3: TGTGCCAGCAGACTTACAGAGAACACTGAAGCTTTCTTT. The rearrangement links TRBV11-2 to TRBJ1-1; unclear D gene. From germline, CDR1 is SGHAT and CDR2 FQNNGV. The CDR3 is made up of 13 amino acids. Trimming cost V 6 bases and J 1 base, with 9 bases left between them.

The chain is built from TRBV15 and TRBJ1-5; weak D call: TRBD1 (6 bases). Trimming took 5 bases from V and 2 from J, leaving 13 bases between them. Germline-derived CDR1 and CDR2 are LNHNV and YYDKDF (reference sequence). The length of the CDR3 is 15 residues. CDR3 amino acids: CATSRETGRNQPQHF. CDR3 DNA: TGTGCCACCAGCCGCGAGACAGGCCGCAATCAGCCCCAGCATTTT.

The chain employs TRBV19 and TRBJ2-5; D is perhaps TRBD1 (6 bases). The ends were cut back, 4 bases at V and 5 bases at J, with 11 bases in the middle. Germline CDR1 reads LNHDA; CDR2 reads SQIVND (reference sequence). This CDR3 spans 13 amino acids. The CDR3 loop reads CASSRNRVETQYF. The CDR3 nucleotides read TGTGCCAGTAGTAGAAACAGGGTTGAGACCCAGTACTTC.

This sequence joins TRBV5-4 and TRBJ1-2, with D unclear. Germline lookup yields CDR1 SGHNT and CDR2 YYREEE (reference sequence). The CDR3 extends over 14 amino acids. V gave up 4 bases and J gave up 7 bases, with 17 bases separating them. The chain's CDR3 is CASSPTIGVFGYTF. In nucleotides, the CDR3 is TGTGCCAGCAGCCCAACGATCGGGGTTTTTGGCTACACCTTC. The variable domain in full, completed from reference TRBV5-4 and TRBJ1-2, reads ETGVTQSPTHLIKTRGQQVTLRCSSQSGHNTVSWYQQALGQGPQFIFQYYREEENGRGNFPPRFSGLQFPNYSSELNVNALELDDSALYLCASSPTIGVFGYTFGSGTRLTVV.

This clone was recorded once. This sample includes further DNA sequences coding for the same CDR3. The chain employs TRBV30 and TRBJ2-1; D unresolved. The CDR3 contains 11 residues. Germline lookup yields CDR1 GTSNPN and CDR2 SVGIG (reference sequence). The V end lost 4 bases, the J end lost 4 bases, and 5 bases lay between the germline ends. Here the CDR3 reads CAWKGYNEQFF. DNA for the CDR3: TGTGCCTGGAAGGGTTACAATGAGCAGTTCTTC.

The chain couples TRBV28 to TRBJ1-1; 8 nucleotides line up with TRBD1. With V trimmed by 5 bases and J by 5 bases, 7 bases remained unmatched. CDR1 is MDHEN and CDR2 is SYDVKM in the germline V gene. This CDR3 contains 14 residues. The CDR3 DNA reads as TGTGCCAGCAGTCCCGGACAGGGCCGTACTGAAGCTTTCTTT. It codes for CASSPGQGRTEAFF.

This chain uses TRBV4-1 with TRBJ2-7; D gene unclear. Trimming left V 0 bases short and J 1 base short, with 16 bases between. This CDR3 comprises 17 residues. Germline V gene lookup returns CDR1 MGHRA and CDR2 YSYEKL. The CDR3 loop is CASSQDSNQLPSYEQYF. The CDR3 bases are TGCGCCAGCAGCCAAGATTCAAATCAGCTACCTTCCTACGAGCAGTACTTC.

CDR3 nucleotides: TGTGCCAGCAGTTTTGTTAGACAGCAGAATTCACCCCTCCACTTT. Its protein product is CASSFVRQQNSPLHF. The V and J genes are TRBV28 and TRBJ1-6, with a tentative D call TRBD1 (5 bases). The CDR3 loop spans 15 amino acids. Germline V gene lookup returns CDR1 MDHEN and CDR2 SYDVKM. Trimming took off 3 bases at V and 7 bases at J, with 13 bases between the two ends.

This clone has only one observation. The V and J genes are TRBV7-2 and TRBJ2-7; 11 bases align to TRBD1. The CDR3 has 15 amino acids. Trimming removed 5 bases from V and 7 bases from J; junction bases left unmatched: 10. Per the germline V gene, CDR1 is SGHTA and CDR2 is FQGNSA. Written as DNA, the CDR3 is TGTGCCAGCAGCCGGTTGGGACAGGGGGGAGGAGAGCAGTACTTC. Translating gives CASSRLGQGGGEQYF.

This clone was observed once. CDR3 sequence reads: CASSYSGAGTKLYTF. The DNA for the CDR3 is TGTGCCAGCAGTTACTCGGGCGCGGGGACAAAACTCTACACCTTC. V usage is TRBV6-5 and J usage is TRBJ1-2, with D perhaps TRBD1 (6 bases). Per the germline V gene, CDR1 is MNHEY and CDR2 is SVGAGI. The CDR3 is made up of 15 amino acids. Trimming left V 0 bases short and J 10 bases short, with 18 bases between.

The genes are TRBV28 and TRBJ1-2; 8 bases fit TRBD1. The germline V gene has CDR1 MDHEN and CDR2 SYDVKM. There are 13 residues in the CDR3. Trimming cost V 8 bases and J 4 bases; bases outside gene matches: 6. The CDR3 nucleotides read TGTGCCAGCCATTCAGGGACAGGCTATGGCTACACCTTC. The encoded protein is CASHSGTGYGYTF.

This chain uses TRBV28 with TRBJ1-2; maybe TRBD1 (5 bases). The germline V gene has CDR1 MDHEN and CDR2 SYDVKM. V was shortened by 6 bases and J by 7 bases, with 12 bases between the two germline ends. The CDR3 has 12 residues. The CDR3 nucleotides read TGTGCCAGCAGCGCCCGGGGACTTGGCTACACCTTC. Encoded protein: CASSARGLGYTF.

This clone has a handful of counts. The V and J genes are TRBV29-1 and TRBJ2-2; 8 nucleotides align to TRBD1. CDR3 length equals 14 residues. The junction had 10 bases not matched to a gene; V was cut back by 7 bases and J by 6 bases. Germline assignment: CDR1 SQVTM and CDR2 ANQGSEA. The CDR3 nucleotides are TGCAGCGCTAAGGAAGACAGGGGCGCCGGGGAGCTGTTTTTT. This codes for CSAKEDRGAGELFF.

The V gene is TRBV18, the J gene TRBJ1-1; possibly TRBD1 for D (5 bases). The V gene lost 4 bases and the J gene lost 4 bases, with 10 bases spanning the gap. Per germline, CDR1 KGHSH and CDR2 LQKENI. The CDR3 is 13 amino acids. The CDR3, as DNA: TGTGCCAGCTCACAAGGGACGGGCACTGAAGCTTTCTTT. As protein: CASSQGTGTEAFF. The full variable domain, its missing parts supplied by reference TRBV18 and TRBJ1-1, is NAGVMQNPRHLVRRRGQEARLRCSPMKGHSHVYWYRQLPEEGLKFMVYLQKENIIDESGMPKERFSAEFPKEGPSILRIQQVVRGDSAAYFCASSQGTGTEAFFGQGTRLTVV.

This clone was counted once. This sequence joins TRBV10-3 and TRBJ1-2; 8 positions match TRBD1. Germline loops: CDR1 ENHRY, CDR2 SYGVKD. V shed 6 bases and J 7 bases; nucleotides not matched to a gene: 7. The CDR3 runs to 13 residues. The chain's CDR3 is CAIRTGAESGYTF. DNA of the CDR3: TGTGCCATCAGGACAGGGGCTGAGAGTGGCTACACCTTC.

This clone has more than one count but fewer than ten. Within the sample, other DNA sequences also encode this same CDR3. V usage is TRBV19 and J usage is TRBJ1-1; D uncertain. V dropped 3 bases and J dropped 1 base, with 6 bases sitting between them. Germline V gene sequence: CDR1 LNHDA, CDR2 SQIVND (reference sequence). The CDR3 is made up of 13 amino acids. This CDR3 is CASSIPQNTEAFF. CDR3 DNA sequence: TGTGCCAGTAGTATTCCCCAGAACACTGAAGCTTTCTTT.

V gene TRBV27 combines with J gene TRBJ2-3; D gene uncertain. The CDR3 covers 14 residues. V was clipped by 6 bases and J by 9 bases, with 19 bases between them. Germline assignment: CDR1 MNHEY and CDR2 SMNVEV (reference sequence). The CDR3 loop is CASSLDQAQYTQYF. CDR3 in DNA: TGTGCCAGCAGCCTCGACCAGGCGCAGTACACGCAGTATTTT.

V usage is TRBV5-6 and J usage is TRBJ2-1; possibly TRBD2 for D (6 bases). Trimming removed 1 base from V and 7 bases from J, with 12 bases in between. The CDR3 consists of 14 residues. Germline-derived CDR1 and CDR2 are SGHDT and YYEEEE. The CDR3 sequence is CASSLSGLTNEQFF. In DNA, the CDR3 is TGTGCCAGCAGCTTGTCGGGACTGACTAATGAGCAGTTCTTC.

This clone was picked up a small number of times. V and J are TRBV6-5 and TRBJ2-7, with D possibly TRBD1 on 5 matching bases. Germline CDR1 MNHEY, CDR2 SVGAGI. Trimming left V 4 bases short and J 5 bases short, with 12 bases between. This CDR3 region has 13 residues. The CDR3 loop is CASSSEGVHEQYF. The CDR3 DNA is TGTGCCAGCAGTTCCGAAGGGGTCCACGAGCAGTACTTC.

V gene TRBV5-1 combines with J gene TRBJ2-7, with TRBD1 matching 10 bases. CDR3 length: 15 residues. The trim removed 1 base at V and 3 bases at J, leaving 4 bases unmatched. CDR1 is SGHRS, CDR2 YFSETQ, per germline. The CDR3 sequence is CASSLTGTGDYEQYF. The CDR3 DNA reads TGCGCCAGCAGCTTGACCGGGACAGGGGACTACGAGCAGTACTTC.

The chain recombines TRBV6-6 with TRBJ1-1; D might be TRBD1 (5 bases). Trimming took 5 bases from V and 1 from J, leaving 14 bases between them. CDR1 is MNHNY and CDR2 is SVGAGI in the germline V gene (reference sequence). The CDR3 loop spans 15 amino acids. CDR3 in amino acids: CASSRAGTSNTEAFF. The CDR3 DNA reads TGTGCCAGCAGTAGGGCCGGGACCTCGAACACTGAAGCTTTCTTT.

The gene calls are TRBV5-1 and TRBJ2-1; 7 bases are a match to TRBD2. The V segment lost 0 bases and the J segment 4 bases; nucleotides outside the gene matches: 10. Germline V gives CDR1 SGHRS, CDR2 YFSETQ. This CDR3 has 17 amino acids. The CDR3 DNA sequence: TGCGCCAGCAGCTTGGGTCATGCGGGAGTTTCGTACAATGAGCAGTTCTTC. It translates to CASSLGHAGVSYNEQFF.

This clone was recorded a few times. The rearrangement links TRBV10-3 to TRBJ2-7; 11 nucleotides match TRBD1. V shed 4 bases, J shed 5 bases, and the junction held 4 bases outside the gene matches. Germline CDR1 reads ENHRY; CDR2 reads SYGVKD. There are 14 residues in the CDR3. The CDR3 nucleotides are TGTGCCATCAGTGGGACAGGGGGCTTGGACGAGCAGTACTTC. This sequence encodes CAISGTGGLDEQYF.

The gene calls are TRBV5-6 and TRBJ2-1; 11 nucleotides line up with TRBD2. V lost 6 bases, J lost 5 bases, and 4 bases stayed unmatched. CDR1 is SGHDT and CDR2 is YYEEEE in the germline V gene. CDR3 length equals 14 residues. CDR3 in DNA: TGTGCCAGCACCCCGACTAGCGGGGACAATGAGCAGTTCTTC. This sequence encodes CASTPTSGDNEQFF.

The chain links TRBV9 to TRBJ2-6, with D perhaps assigned TRBD1 or TRBD2 (5 bases each). The CDR3 loop spans 17 amino acids. The V and J ends lost 3 bases and 4 bases respectively, with 17 bases between them. Germline values: CDR1 SGDLS, CDR2 YYNGEE. The CDR3 region is CASSAGQGTGGANVLTF. DNA of the CDR3: TGTGCCAGCAGCGCCGGGCAGGGAACGGGAGGGGCCAACGTCCTGACTTTC.

J is TRBJ2-7 and V is TRBV6-5; 8 nucleotides line up with TRBD1. V shed 6 bases, J shed 7 bases, and the junction held 14 bases outside the gene matches. Germline V gives CDR1 MNHEY, CDR2 SVGAGI. CDR3 size: 15 residues. The CDR3 DNA reads as TGTGCCAGCAGGGTTCAGGGGGCGGGTGTAGGGGAGCAGTACTTC. This translates into CASRVQGAGVGEQYF.

The CDR3 DNA reads TGTGCCAGCAGGAACTCCGACAGGAGTCCAGCAGGCTACACCTTC. Its translation: CASRNSDRSPAGYTF. The genes are TRBV6-1 and TRBJ1-2; D might be TRBD1 (6 bases). This CDR3 comprises 15 residues. V was clipped by 6 bases and J by 8 bases, with 22 bases between them. CDR1 MNHNS and CDR2 SASEGT come from the germline V gene.

The J gene is TRBJ2-7, the V gene TRBV28; tentatively, D is TRBD2 (6 bases). Germline V CDR1 and CDR2: MDHEN, SYDVKM. CDR3 length: 14 residues. V was clipped by 5 bases and J by 7 bases, with 18 bases between them. The CDR3 DNA sequence: TGTGCCAGCAGTAGTGCAGGGACTCTCTTAGAGCAGTACTTC. Translation: CASSSAGTLLEQYF.

This sequence joins TRBV7-9 and TRBJ2-2; 10 bases fit TRBD2. This CDR3 comprises 16 residues. The germline V gene encodes CDR1 SEHNR and CDR2 FQNEAQ (reference sequence). J was trimmed by 1 base and V by 5 bases; bases with no gene match: 4. The CDR3 DNA is TGTGCCAGCAGCCCTAGCGGGAGACGGAACACCGGGGAGCTGTTTTTT. It translates to CASSPSGRRNTGELFF. Drawing the rest from reference TRBV7-9 and TRBJ2-2, the complete variable domain is DTGVSQNPRHKITKRGQNVTFRCDPISEHNRLYWYRQTLGQGPEFLTYFQNEAQLEKSRLLSDRFSAERPKGSFSTLEIQRTEQGDSAMYLCASSPSGRRNTGELFFGEGSRLTVL.